Listed here are 25 T cell receptor beta chains from one sample, sequenced in a study of control samples from healthy donors and cancer patients. The table came from immunoSEQ multiplex PCR; TCRdb's copy has only in-frame clones and leaves some out. The sample has fewer than 200,000 clones, 93% seen once; the top ten hold over 4%. The sequencing sample was made of blood. These receptors came from a woman aged 60-75 years in good health.

This clone was found a few times. The V gene is TRBV6-2 or TRBV6-3, the J gene TRBJ1-6; D gene unclear. V lost 6 bases and J lost 2, with 14 bases in between. The CDR3 covers 16 residues. CDR1 is MNHEY, CDR2 SVGEGT, per germline. CDR3 nucleotides: TGTGCCAGCAGCCCTAACCCTCAGGCCTATAATTCACCCCTCCACTTT. Amino acids: CASSPNPQAYNSPLHF.

This rearrangement joins TRBV7-3 to TRBJ1-2, with 7 bases aligning to TRBD1. The V and J ends lost 5 bases and 3 bases, in that order; junction bases with no gene match: 9. In germline, CDR1 is SGHTA, CDR2 FQGTGA. CDR3 length equals 15 residues. This CDR3 is CASSPGQPRDYGYTF. CDR3 nucleotides: TGTGCCAGCAGCCCGGGACAGCCTAGGGACTATGGCTACACCTTC.

V and J are TRBV5-4 and TRBJ2-3; 16 nucleotides agree with TRBD2. This CDR3 region has 19 residues. Germline values: CDR1 SGHNT, CDR2 YYREEE (reference sequence). Trimming took 4 bases from V and 5 from J; bases not matched to a gene: 13. Here the CDR3 DNA reads TGTGCCAGCAGCCCATATAAGGGACTAGCGGGGGGGCTGGGAGATACGCAGTATTTT. Residues: CASSPYKGLAGGLGDTQYF.

This chain uses TRBV4-3 with TRBJ1-2, with D uncertain. Germline CDR1 reads LGHNA; CDR2 reads YSLEER. The CDR3 is 15 amino acids. Trimming removed 1 base at V and 0 bases at J, with 9 bases between. This chain's CDR3 is CASSQVSGSNYGYTF. The CDR3 DNA reads as TGCGCCAGCAGCCAAGTTAGTGGTTCTAACTATGGCTACACCTTC.

CDR3 nucleotide sequence: TGTGCCAGCAGCTTAGAGAGGTTAACTTTTCTGAACACTGAAGCTTTCTTT. It codes for CASSLERLTFLNTEAFF. The genes are TRBV7-2 and TRBJ1-1, with D uncertain. Between the trimmed V and J ends, which lost 1 base and 0 bases, there was a span of 15 bases. Germline V lookup: CDR1 SGHTA, CDR2 FQGNSA. This CDR3 is built from 17 residues.

The V call is TRBV9, the J call TRBJ1-2; 7 bases map to TRBD1. The trim removed 4 bases at V and 3 bases at J, leaving 9 bases unmatched. This CDR3 region has 15 residues. CDR1 is SGDLS and CDR2 is YYNGEE in the germline V gene. CDR3 in DNA: TGTGCCAGCAGCTTAACAGGGGTCATATACTATGGCTACACCTTC. Its translation is CASSLTGVIYYGYTF.

A single count supports this clone. The chain links TRBV18 to TRBJ1-2, with unresolved D. The CDR3 totals 12 residues. V lost 10 bases to trimming and J lost 10 bases, with 19 bases between them. CDR1 is KGHSH, CDR2 LQKENI, per germline. The CDR3 sequence is CATKRYTDVYTF. CDR3 bases: TGTGCCACCAAACGGTATACGGATGTCTACACCTTC.

This clone was detected only once. The genes are TRBV7-9 and TRBJ2-3, with D maybe TRBD1 (6 bases). Germline V CDR1 and CDR2: SEHNR, FQNEAQ (reference sequence). This CDR3 has 16 residues. Trimming left V 6 bases short and J 2 bases short, with 18 bases between. The CDR3 DNA reads TGTGCCAGCAGTCGGCCGGGACAAGGGATCACAGATACGCAGTATTTT. This sequence encodes CASSRPGQGITDTQYF.

This clone showed up just once. This sequence joins TRBV7-2 and TRBJ2-3; TRBD1 matches at 12 bases. This CDR3 spans 14 amino acids. V lost 7 bases to trimming and J lost 6 bases; unmatched junction nucleotides: 5. Germline lookup yields CDR1 SGHTA and CDR2 FQGNSA. The CDR3, as DNA: TGTGCCAGCATGGGACAGGGGGCGTCCGATACGCAGTATTTT. Translation gives CASMGQGASDTQYF.

V is TRBV5-4 and J is TRBJ1-2; the D gene is possibly TRBD1 (6 bases). CDR1 and CDR2 from the germline V gene are SGHNT and YYREEE (reference sequence). CDR3 length: 14 residues. Trimming took off 0 bases at V and 4 bases at J, with 10 bases between the two ends. DNA for the CDR3: TGTGCCAGCAGCTTGGGGGGGGCACGCTATGGCTACACCTTC. Its translation: CASSLGGARYGYTF. Drawing the rest from reference TRBV5-4 and TRBJ1-2, the complete variable domain is ETGVTQSPTHLIKTRGQQVTLRCSSQSGHNTVSWYQQALGQGPQFIFQYYREEENGRGNFPPRFSGLQFPNYSSELNVNALELDDSALYLCASSLGGARYGYTFGSGTRLTVV.

The chain joins TRBV11-2 to TRBJ1-6; D remains ambiguous. Germline assignment: CDR1 SGHAT and CDR2 FQNNGV. The CDR3 contains 14 residues. The V gene lost 5 bases and the J gene lost 0 bases, with 5 bases spanning the gap. DNA for the CDR3: TGTGCCAGCAGCCAGAGCTCCTATAATTCACCCCTCCACTTT. Its translation: CASSQSSYNSPLHF.

CDR3 coding DNA: TGTGCCAGTAGTTTAGTGGTCATTCTTCCGTATGGCTACACCTTC. This translates into CASSLVVILPYGYTF. This rearrangement joins TRBV19 to TRBJ1-2; D is uncertain. The CDR3 extends over 15 amino acids. V shed 5 bases and J shed 5 bases, with 18 bases lying between them. From germline, CDR1 is LNHDA and CDR2 SQIVND (reference sequence).

This clone was recorded only once. V gene TRBV18 combines with J gene TRBJ2-1, with 12 bases lining up with TRBD2. The length of the CDR3 is 16 residues. Germline CDR1 is KGHSH and CDR2 is LQKENI. V shed 0 bases and J 6 bases; nucleotides not matched to a gene: 3. CDR3 DNA: TGTGCCAGCTCACCACCTGGACTAGCGGGGATCAATGAGCAGTTCTTC. Translation: CASSPPGLAGINEQFF.

The chain is built from TRBV6-2 or TRBV6-3 and TRBJ1-6; D gene ambiguous. The V end was cut by 5 bases, the J end by 7 bases, with 9 bases between. The CDR3 runs to 13 residues. Germline values: CDR1 MNHEY, CDR2 SVGEGT. CDR3 protein: CASSLIENSPLHF. CDR3 DNA sequence: TGTGCCAGCAGTCTTATAGAGAATTCACCCCTCCACTTT.

The chain couples TRBV3-1 (or the pseudogene TRBV3-2) to TRBJ1-6; D is unresolved. This CDR3 is built from 12 residues. Germline CDR1 is LGHDT and CDR2 is YNNKEL (reference sequence). Trimming took off 4 bases at V and 6 bases at J, with 4 bases between the two ends. The chain's CDR3 is CASSPSNSPLHF. The CDR3 bases are TGTGCCAGCAGCCCCTCTAATTCACCCCTCCACTTT.

This chain connects TRBV5-5 to TRBJ1-1; weak D call: TRBD1 (6 bases). V dropped 1 base and J dropped 0 bases, with 7 bases sitting between them. CDR1 and CDR2 from the germline V gene are SGHKS and YYEKEE (reference sequence). This CDR3 is 14 amino acids long. CDR3 protein: CASSLKGVNTEAFF. CDR3 nucleotide sequence: TGTGCCAGCAGCTTGAAGGGGGTGAACACTGAAGCTTTCTTT.

The chain uses TRBV9 and TRBJ2-7; TRBD2 matches 8 bases. CDR3 length: 14 amino acids. Losses at the gene ends were 3 bases for V and 5 bases for J; bases not matched to a gene: 7. Germline CDR1 and CDR2: SGDLS and YYNGEE. CDR3 DNA sequence: TGTGCCAGCAGCGCCCCGGGACTAGTTCACGAGCAGTACTTC. Its translation: CASSAPGLVHEQYF. Full variable domain (missing parts from reference TRBV9 and TRBJ2-7): DSGVTQTPKHLITATGQRVTLRCSPRSGDLSVYWYQQSLDQGLQFLIQYYNGEERAKGNILERFSAQQFPDLHSELNLSSLELGDSALYFCASSAPGLVHEQYFGPGTRLTVT.

This chain links TRBV4-3 with TRBJ1-1; no clear D. V gave up 0 bases and J gave up 3 bases, with 5 bases separating them. The germline gives CDR1 LGHNA, CDR2 YSLEER. The CDR3 is made up of 13 amino acids. CDR3 sequence (DNA): TGCGCCAGCAGCCAAGATGGCCACACTGAAGCTTTCTTT. Protein product: CASSQDGHTEAFF.

The rearrangement joins TRBV2 to TRBJ1-4; 9 nucleotides align to TRBD1. Germline-derived CDR1 and CDR2 are SNHLY and FYNNEI. This CDR3 comprises 15 residues. V lost 6 bases to trimming and J lost 0 bases; unmatched junction nucleotides: 2. CDR3 protein: CASSRDRATNEKLFF. The CDR3 DNA reads TGTGCCAGCAGCAGGGACAGGGCAACTAATGAAAAACTGTTTTTT. The full variable domain, with the rest looked up from reference TRBV2 and TRBJ1-4, is EPEVTQTPSHQVTQMGQEVILRCVPISNHLYFYWYRQILGQKVEFLVSFYNNEISEKSEIFDDQFSVERPDGSNFTLKIRSTKLEDSAMYFCASSRDRATNEKLFFGSGTQLSVL.

The DNA of the CDR3 is TGTGCCAGCAGTGACCCGACAGGGGAAAACACTGAAGCTTTCTTT. Encoded protein: CASSDPTGENTEAFF. This rearrangement joins TRBV27 to TRBJ1-1, with 8 bases identical to TRBD1. The junction had 7 bases not matched to a gene; V was cut back by 5 bases and J by 2 bases. The CDR3 length is 15 residues. CDR1 MNHEY and CDR2 SMNVEV come from the germline V gene (reference sequence).

The chain couples TRBV5-1 to TRBJ2-3; 11 nucleotides line up with TRBD2. Germline-derived CDR1 and CDR2 are SGHRS and YFSETQ. Losses at the gene ends were 2 bases for V and 3 bases for J; bases not matched to a gene: 5. This CDR3 region has 16 residues. The CDR3 sequence is CASSLLAGVGTDTQYF. The CDR3 DNA follows: TGCGCCAGCAGCTTACTAGCGGGGGTTGGTACAGATACGCAGTATTTT.

This clone has a handful of counts. This chain uses TRBV18 with TRBJ1-1; perhaps TRBD1 as D (6 bases). Trimming left V 0 bases short and J 5 bases short, with 13 bases between. The CDR3 spans 15 residues. Per the germline V gene, CDR1 is KGHSH and CDR2 is LQKENI. CDR3 region: CASSPPLGADTEAFF. CDR3 coding DNA: TGTGCCAGCTCACCACCGCTGGGGGCGGATACTGAAGCTTTCTTT.

The chain uses TRBV9 and TRBJ1-3; 7 bases fit TRBD1. The CDR3 is 15 residues long. J gave up 3 bases and V 4 bases, and 7 bases lay outside the gene matches. Germline V lookup: CDR1 SGDLS, CDR2 YYNGEE. In DNA form, the CDR3 reads TGTGCCAGCAGCTTTTCCCGGGACAGTGGAAACACCATATATTTT. Its protein product is CASSFSRDSGNTIYF. The full variable domain, with the rest looked up from reference TRBV9 and TRBJ1-3, is DSGVTQTPKHLITATGQRVTLRCSPRSGDLSVYWYQQSLDQGLQFLIQYYNGEERAKGNILERFSAQQFPDLHSELNLSSLELGDSALYFCASSFSRDSGNTIYFGEGSWLTVV.

The chain employs TRBV7-8 and TRBJ1-1; D ambiguous. Germline V gives CDR1 SGHVS, CDR2 FQNEAQ. Trimming removed 6 bases at V and 1 base at J, with 12 bases between. The CDR3 runs to 14 residues. CDR3 nucleotides: TGTGCCAGCAGACCCAAGGACTCGAACACTGAAGCTTTCTTT. Its translation: CASRPKDSNTEAFF.

The rearrangement links TRBV5-1 to TRBJ1-1; 8 positions match TRBD1. This CDR3 spans 14 amino acids. V lost 4 bases to trimming and J lost 2 bases; unmatched junction nucleotides: 4. The germline V gene has CDR1 SGHRS and CDR2 YFSETQ. The CDR3 is CASSKTGDNTEAFF. For the CDR3, the DNA is TGCGCCAGCAGCAAGACAGGGGATAACACTGAAGCTTTCTTT.